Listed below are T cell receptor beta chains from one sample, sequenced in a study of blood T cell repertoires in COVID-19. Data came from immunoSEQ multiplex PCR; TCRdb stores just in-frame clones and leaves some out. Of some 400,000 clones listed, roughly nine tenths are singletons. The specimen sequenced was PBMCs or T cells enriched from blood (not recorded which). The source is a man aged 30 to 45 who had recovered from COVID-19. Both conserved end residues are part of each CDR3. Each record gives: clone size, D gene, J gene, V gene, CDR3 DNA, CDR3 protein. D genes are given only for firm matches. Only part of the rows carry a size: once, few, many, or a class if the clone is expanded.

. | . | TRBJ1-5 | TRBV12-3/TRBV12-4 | TGTGCCAGCAGCCAAACAGGGCTTGGGCCCCAGCATTTT | CASSQTGLGPQHF
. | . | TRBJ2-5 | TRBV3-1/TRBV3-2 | TGTGCCAGCAGTCCAGGGGTTGGTATGGCGGAGACCCAGTACTTC | CASSPGVGMAETQYF
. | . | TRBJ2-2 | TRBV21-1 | TGTGCCAGCCTTACGGGAGGGTTCGCGAACACCGGGGAGCTGTTTTTT | CASLTGGFANTGELFF
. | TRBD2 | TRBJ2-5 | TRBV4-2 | TGTGCCAGCAGCCAAGAGGGAGGGTTCGGGGAGACCCAGTACTTC | CASSQEGGFGETQYF
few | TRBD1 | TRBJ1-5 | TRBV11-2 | TGTGCCAGCAGCCAAAATACAGGGGATCAGCCCCAGCATTTT | CASSQNTGDQPQHF
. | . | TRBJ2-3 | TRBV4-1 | TGCGCCAGCAACAGTCACGGACAAAACACAGATACGCAGTATTTT | CASNSHGQNTDTQYF
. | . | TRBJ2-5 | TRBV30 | TGTGCCTGGAGTGTACGTTGGTCAGGGGCCCGGGAGACCCAGTACTTC | CAWSVRWSGARETQYF
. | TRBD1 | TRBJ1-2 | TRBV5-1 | TGCGCCAGCAGCTTGGGACAGGGTGGCGGCTACACCTTC | CASSLGQGGGYTF
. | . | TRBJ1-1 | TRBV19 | TGTGCCAGTAGTATGGGGACATTTACTGAAGCTTTCTTT | CASSMGTFTEAFF
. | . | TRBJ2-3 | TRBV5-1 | TGCGCCAGCAGCGAGGAGATTACGCAGTATTTT | CASSEEITQYF
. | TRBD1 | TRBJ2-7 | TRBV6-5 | TGTGCCAGCACCATGAACTGGGACAGATCCTACGAGCAGTACTTC | CASTMNWDRSYEQYF
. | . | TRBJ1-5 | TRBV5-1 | TGCGCCAGCAGCTTGGCCGAAAGGAGTACATATCAGCCCCAGCATTTT | CASSLAERSTYQPQHF
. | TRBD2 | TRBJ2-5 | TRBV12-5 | TGTGCTAGTGGGGGACTAGCGGGAGGGTTCGGAGAGACCCAGTACTTC | CASGGLAGGFGETQYF
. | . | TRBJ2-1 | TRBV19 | TGTGCCAGTACTCCCGGACGGGGTGAGCAGTTCTTC | CASTPGRGEQFF
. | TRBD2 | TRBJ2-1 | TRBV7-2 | TGTGCCAGCAGCCAGCGGGACGGCTACAATGAGCAGTTCTTC | CASSQRDGYNEQFF
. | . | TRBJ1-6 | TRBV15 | TGTGCCACCAGCAGAGCTCAGGGTTATGGGACACCCCTCCACTTT | CATSRAQGYGTPLHF
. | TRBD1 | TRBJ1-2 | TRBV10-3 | TGTGCCATCAGTGAGTCGACAGGGGGCGGTGGCTACACCTTC | CAISESTGGGGYTF
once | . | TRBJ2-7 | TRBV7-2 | TGTGCCAGCAGCTTCGGGACTTCCGCGGTCGAGCAGTACTTC | CASSFGTSAVEQYF
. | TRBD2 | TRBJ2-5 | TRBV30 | TGTGCCTGGAGGGAAGCGGGGAGTCAAGAGACCCAGTACTTC | CAWREAGSQETQYF
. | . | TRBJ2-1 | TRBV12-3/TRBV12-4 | TGTGCCAGCAGTAGGAGCGATGAGCAGTTCTTC | CASSRSDEQFF
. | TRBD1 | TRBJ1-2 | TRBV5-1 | TGCGCCAGCAGCCCGGACAGGAACTATGGCTACACCTTC | CASSPDRNYGYTF
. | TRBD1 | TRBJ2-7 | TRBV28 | TGTGCCAGCACTTTAAGGCCCGGGACAGGGCCCTACGAGCAGTACTTC | CASTLRPGTGPYEQYF
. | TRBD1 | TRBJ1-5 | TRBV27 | TGTGCCAGCAGTTCTGGGACAGATAGCAATCAGCCCCAGCATTTT | CASSSGTDSNQPQHF
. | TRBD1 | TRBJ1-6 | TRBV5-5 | TGTGCCAGCAGCCTGGGACAGGGTAGTTCACCCCTCCACTTT | CASSLGQGSSPLHF
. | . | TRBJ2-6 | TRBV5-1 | TGCGCCAGCAGCTTGGGGCGGCTTGGGGCCAACGTCCTGACTTTC | CASSLGRLGANVLTF
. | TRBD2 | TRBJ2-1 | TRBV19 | TGTGCCAGTAGTGCTAGCGGGAAGAGCTCCTACAATGAGCAGTTCTTC | CASSASGKSSYNEQFF
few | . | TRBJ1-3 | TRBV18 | TGTGCCAGCTCACCCCGAACAATAACTTCGACATTGAGCTCTGGAAACACCATATATTTT | CASSPRTITSTLSSGNTIYF
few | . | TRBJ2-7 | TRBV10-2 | TGCGCCAGCAGTGAGTCGAGGACTGGCGAGCAGTACTTC | CASSESRTGEQYF
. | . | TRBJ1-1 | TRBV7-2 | TGTGCCAGCAGCTTAAGGGTTTCGGGGGTTAACACTGAAGCTTTCTTT | CASSLRVSGVNTEAFF
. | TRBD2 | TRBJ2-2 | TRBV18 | TGTGCCAGCTCACCACTCACTAGCGGTGGGAGGACCGGGGAGCTGTTTTTT | CASSPLTSGGRTGELFF
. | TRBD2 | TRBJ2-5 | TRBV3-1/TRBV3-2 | TGTGCCAGCAGACAAGGGGTCGAGCGGGAGGCTCAAGAGACCCAGTACTTC | CASRQGVEREAQETQYF
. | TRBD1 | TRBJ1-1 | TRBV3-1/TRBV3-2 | TGTGCCAGCAGCCAATTTCAGGGGGCAGCGAACACTGAAGCTTTCTTT | CASSQFQGAANTEAFF
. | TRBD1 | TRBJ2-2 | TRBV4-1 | TGCGCCAGCAGACAGGGGTCCGGGGAGCTGTTTTTT | CASRQGSGELFF
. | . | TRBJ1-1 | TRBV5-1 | TGCGCCAGCACCGTCTCGGGCAGGGGTGTAATGAACACTGAAGCTTTCTTT | CASTVSGRGVMNTEAFF
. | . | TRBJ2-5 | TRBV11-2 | TGTGCCAGCAGCTCCTCCAGGGCCAAAGAGACCCAGTACTTC | CASSSSRAKETQYF
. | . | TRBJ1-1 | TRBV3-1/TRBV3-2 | TGTGCCAGCAGCGAAAACTTCGGACGGGGATACACTGAAGCTTTCTTT | CASSENFGRGYTEAFF
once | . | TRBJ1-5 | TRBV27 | TGTGCCAGCAGTTTATCGGGGGCAGGTCAGCCCCAGCATTTT | CASSLSGAGQPQHF
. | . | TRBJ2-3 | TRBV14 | TGTGCCAGCAGCCAAGTCCGAGCAGATACGCAGTATTTT | CASSQVRADTQYF
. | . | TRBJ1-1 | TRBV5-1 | TGCGCCAGCAGCTTGGCAGGGACAAGAGTAGCGGAAGCTTTCTTT | CASSLAGTRVAEAFF
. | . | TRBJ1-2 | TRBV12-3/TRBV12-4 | TGTGCCAGCAGCCCCGGACAGTCTTATGGCTACACCTTC | CASSPGQSYGYTF
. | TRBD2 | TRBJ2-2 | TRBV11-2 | TGTGCCAGCACCCTTATCCTAGCGGGAGTCACCGGGGAGCTGTTTTTT | CASTLILAGVTGELFF
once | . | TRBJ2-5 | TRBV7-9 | TGTGCCAGCAGCCGGACACAACAAGAGACCCAGTACTTC | CASSRTQQETQYF
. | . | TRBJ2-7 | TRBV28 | TGTGCCAGCAGTTTGTACTCCTACGAGCAGTACTTC | CASSLYSYEQYF
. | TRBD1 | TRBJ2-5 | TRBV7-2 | TGTGCCAGCAGCTCGACAGGGGGCCGATACTCCTTCTCAAAAGAGACCCAGTACTTC | CASSSTGGRYSFSKETQYF
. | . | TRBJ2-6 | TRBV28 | TGTGCCAGCAGGGTGAGACAGCTGCGCTCTGGGGCCAACGTCCTGACTTTC | CASRVRQLRSGANVLTF
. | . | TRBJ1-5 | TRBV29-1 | TGCAGCGTCGCAGGGGACGGTCAGCCCCAGCATTTT | CSVAGDGQPQHF
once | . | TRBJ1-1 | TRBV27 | TGTGCCAGCACCCAAGTGGCAGGGTTCACTGAAGCTTTCTTT | CASTQVAGFTEAFF
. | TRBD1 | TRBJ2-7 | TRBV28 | TGTGCCAGCAGTAACTTACCGGGACAGCCCTGGGAGCAGTACTTC | CASSNLPGQPWEQYF
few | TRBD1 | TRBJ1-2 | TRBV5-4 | TGTGCCAGCAGCTTGGGACAGGGGGCGGGAGGCTACACCTTC | CASSLGQGAGGYTF
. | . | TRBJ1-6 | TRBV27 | TGTGCCAGCAGTTTACGACAGGATAATTCACCCCTCCACTTT | CASSLRQDNSPLHF
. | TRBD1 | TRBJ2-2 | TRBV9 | TGTGCCAGCAGGTTGGGACAGAAGAACACCGGGGAGCTGTTTTTT | CASRLGQKNTGELFF
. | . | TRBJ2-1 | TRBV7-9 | TGTGCCAGCACCAAGGGGGGGGCCTACAATGAGCAGTTCTTC | CASTKGGAYNEQFF
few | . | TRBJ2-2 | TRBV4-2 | TGTGCCAGCAGCCCCGGGACTGTGAACACCGGGGAGCTGTTTTTT | CASSPGTVNTGELFF
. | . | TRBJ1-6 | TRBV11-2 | TGTGCCAGCAGCTTAACCCCAGGGTATAATTCACCCCTCCACTTT | CASSLTPGYNSPLHF
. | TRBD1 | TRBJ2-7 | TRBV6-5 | TGTGCCAGCACCTTCTCCGGGACAGGGTCGTACGAGCAGTACTTC | CASTFSGTGSYEQYF
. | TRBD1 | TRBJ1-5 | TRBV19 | TGTGCCAGTAGTATTCTCCCGGGACAGGGTGCCCAGCCCCAGCATTTT | CASSILPGQGAQPQHF
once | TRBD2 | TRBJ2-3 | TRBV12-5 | TGTGCTAGTGGTGACAGTGACCGCGGGAGGGCCTTTAATACGCAGTATTTT | CASGDSDRGRAFNTQYF
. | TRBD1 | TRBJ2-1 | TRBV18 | TGTGCCAGCTCCCCGACAGGGGGCGCCTACAATGAGCAGTTCTTC | CASSPTGGAYNEQFF
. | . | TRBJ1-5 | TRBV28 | TGTGCCAGCACTTTCCAGGATTATAGCAATCAGCCCCAGCATTTT | CASTFQDYSNQPQHF